This T cell receptor (beta chain) was captured by sequencing in a study of T cell responses to AZD1222 COVID-19 vaccine. Trimming stripped 5 bases from V and 7 bases from J, with 14 bases between. This CDR3 region has 13 residues. Germline V gene data show CDR1 as LNHDA and CDR2 as SQIVND (reference sequence). Study results and limitations: Unmutated variant regions reportedly attract nearly half of all spike-specific TCRs.

Points on this clone: Its antigen is as yet unknown.

Measured with immunoSEQ multiplex PCR; TCRdb has only the in-frame clones, and not every one. Here the sample spans about 88,000 clones, about nine tenths being singletons. This receptor was obtained from an adult who received the AZD1222 COVID-19 vaccine. V gene TRBV19 combines with J gene TRBJ1-2, with D perhaps matching TRBD1 (6 bases). The starting material was peripheral blood, obtained 28 days after the second AZD1222 dose. CDR3 coding DNA: TGTGCCAGTAGTTCTAGGGGGGAGATTGGCTACACCTTC. Translated: CASSSRGEIGYTF.